These 21 T cell receptor beta chains originate from one sample sequenced in a study of blood T cell repertoires in COVID-19. Some clones are missing from TCRdb's copy, which holds only in-frame ones; the method was immunoSEQ multiplex PCR. This table holds a few hundred thousand clones, approximately 86% found once. Sequenced: PBMCs or T cells enriched from blood (not recorded which). The receptors shown here come from a woman aged 55-75 years who had recovered from COVID-19.

The chain joins TRBV28 to TRBJ1-6, with D perhaps matching TRBD1 (5 bases). From germline, CDR1 is MDHEN and CDR2 SYDVKM. The V gene lost 3 bases and the J gene lost 6 bases, with 12 bases spanning the gap. CDR3 length: 15 residues. The CDR3 spells CASSFPTGTNSPLHF. CDR3 bases: TGTGCCAGCAGTTTCCCCACAGGAACTAATTCACCCCTCCACTTT.

The chain joins TRBV30 to TRBJ1-2; the match to TRBD1 covers 8 bases. The ends lost 0 bases at V and 8 bases at J; junction bases unmatched: 8. This CDR3 is built from 14 residues. CDR1 is GTSNPN and CDR2 is SVGIG in the germline V gene (reference sequence). CDR3 protein: CAWSVPWTGQGYTF. For the CDR3, the DNA is TGTGCCTGGAGTGTACCTTGGACAGGGCAAGGCTACACCTTC.

The CDR3 region has the DNA TGTGCCAGCGCGCGGGACAGGGTCTCCTACGAGCAGTACGTC. Protein product: CASARDRVSYEQYV. The J gene is TRBJ2-7, the V gene TRBV28; the match to TRBD1 covers 9 bases. Germline-derived CDR1 and CDR2 are MDHEN and SYDVKM. This CDR3 region has 14 residues. Unmatched junction bases numbered 5, after V lost 8 bases and J lost 0 bases.

The chain combines TRBV5-1 with TRBJ2-1, with TRBD2 matching over 8 bases. With V trimmed by 4 bases and J by 9 bases, 12 bases remained unmatched. Germline V lookup: CDR1 SGHRS, CDR2 YFSETQ. The CDR3 is 15 residues long. Written as DNA, the CDR3 is TGCGCCAGCAGCCCGACGGTAGCGGGGCCTCGTGAGCAGTTCTTC. Protein: CASSPTVAGPREQFF.

This clone appeared a single time. The chain employs TRBV3-1 (or the pseudogene TRBV3-2) and TRBJ1-1; TRBD1 matches at 9 bases. CDR1 is LGHDT and CDR2 is YNNKEL in the germline V gene (reference sequence). CDR3 size: 17 residues. Trimming took 0 bases from V and 0 from J; bases not matched to a gene: 5. The CDR3 region is CASSQDKTGGLNTEAFF. The CDR3 coding sequence is TGTGCCAGCAGCCAAGATAAGACAGGGGGGCTGAACACTGAAGCTTTCTTT.

DNA for the CDR3: TGTGCCAGCATTACCCCCCCGGCGCGGGGCTACACCTTC. It encodes CASITPPARGYTF. The genes are TRBV2 and TRBJ1-2; unclear D gene. The germline V gene has CDR1 SNHLY and CDR2 FYNNEI. The V end was cut by 7 bases, the J end by 8 bases, with 17 bases between. The CDR3 sequence is 13 residues long. Drawing the rest from reference TRBV2 and TRBJ1-2, the complete variable domain is EPEVTQTPSHQVTQMGQEVILRCVPISNHLYFYWYRQILGQKVEFLVSFYNNEISEKSEIFDDQFSVERPDGSNFTLKIRSTKLEDSAMYFCASITPPARGYTFGSGTRLTVV.

This chain uses TRBV3-1 (or the pseudogene TRBV3-2) with TRBJ1-2; 7 bases match TRBD1. With V trimmed by 1 base and J by 8 bases, 10 bases remained unmatched. Germline V gene lookup returns CDR1 LGHDT and CDR2 YNNKEL (reference sequence). CDR3 size: 15 residues. The CDR3 nucleotides read TGTGCCAGCAGCCAAGGGGCAGGGGGAAGCGTCGGCTACACCTTC. Protein: CASSQGAGGSVGYTF.

The chain couples TRBV2 to TRBJ1-3; no clear D gene. CDR1 is SNHLY, CDR2 FYNNEI, per germline. The V end lost 7 bases, the J end lost 2 bases, and 9 bases lay between the germline ends. The CDR3 consists of 13 residues. This chain's CDR3 is CASKRETGNTIYF. The CDR3 DNA reads as TGTGCCAGCAAGAGGGAGACTGGAAACACCATATATTTT.

The rearrangement links TRBV27 to TRBJ2-1; TRBD1 might be the D (6 bases). CDR1 is MNHEY, CDR2 SMNVEV, per germline (reference sequence). The CDR3 contains 15 residues. V lost 5 bases, J lost 6 bases, and 17 bases lay in between. The chain's CDR3 is CASSLTGQLGNEQFF. Here the CDR3 DNA reads TGTGCCAGCAGTCTCACAGGGCAGTTAGGCAATGAGCAGTTCTTC.

The rearrangement links TRBV5-1 to TRBJ2-3; D not resolved. This CDR3 is built from 14 residues. The germline gives CDR1 SGHRS, CDR2 YFSETQ. The ends were cut back, 4 bases at V and 5 bases at J, with 14 bases in the middle. For the CDR3, the DNA is TGCGCCAGCAGCCCTCTCCCGGGTGGAGATACGCAGTATTTT. It specifies CASSPLPGGDTQYF.

The chain carries TRBV5-5 and TRBJ1-2, with D tentatively TRBD1 (6 bases). This CDR3 contains 15 residues. V was shortened by 3 bases and J by 4 bases, with 16 bases between the two germline ends. Germline CDR1 and CDR2: SGHKS and YYEKEE (reference sequence). The CDR3 loop reads CASSSFQQGPYGYTF. The DNA for the CDR3 is TGTGCCAGCAGCTCCTTTCAACAGGGCCCCTATGGCTACACCTTC.

The chain joins TRBV11-2 to TRBJ1-6; D is unresolved. CDR1 and CDR2 (germline): SGHAT, FQNNGV. V dropped 1 base and J dropped 7 bases, with 8 bases sitting between them. This CDR3 spans 14 amino acids. This CDR3 reads CASSLGLRNSPLHF. In DNA, the CDR3 is TGTGCCAGCAGCTTAGGGCTCCGCAATTCACCCCTCCACTTT.

The V gene is TRBV29-1, the J gene TRBJ2-1; D ambiguous. V lost 2 bases and J lost 7, with 3 bases in between. From germline, CDR1 is SQVTM and CDR2 ANQGSEA. This CDR3 is built from 10 residues. CDR3 sequence (DNA): TGCAGCGTTGAACAGAATGAGCAGTTCTTC. Amino acid sequence: CSVEQNEQFF.

V usage is TRBV3-1 (or the pseudogene TRBV3-2) and J usage is TRBJ2-7, with TRBD2 matching over 7 bases. Germline assignment: CDR1 LGHDT and CDR2 YNNKEL (reference sequence). Trimming at V came to 0 bases and at J to 2 bases, leaving 10 bases not matched to a gene. The CDR3 is made up of 17 amino acids. The chain's CDR3 is CASSQDKRAGRPYEQYF. In nucleotides, the CDR3 is TGTGCCAGCAGCCAAGATAAACGAGCGGGGCGCCCCTACGAGCAGTACTTC.

The CDR3 DNA sequence: TGTGCCACCAGCAGTTACACCGGGACAGGGGAGCGCTATGGCTACACCTTC. This codes for CATSSYTGTGERYGYTF. V and J are TRBV15 and TRBJ1-2, with TRBD1 matching 10 bases. Germline loops: CDR1 LNHNV, CDR2 YYDKDF (reference sequence). After removal of 3 bases from V and 4 bases from J, the junction contained 11 bases not matched to a gene. The CDR3 sequence is 17 residues long.

This sequence joins TRBV24-1 and TRBJ2-2; no clear D. Germline V gene lookup returns CDR1 KGHDR and CDR2 SFDVKD. The CDR3 is 13 residues long. V was shortened by 9 bases and J by 0 bases, with 7 bases between the two germline ends. The CDR3 DNA reads as TGTGCCACCCGGAGAACGAACACCGGGGAGCTGTTTTTT. Its protein product is CATRRTNTGELFF.

The chain joins TRBV12-3 or TRBV12-4 to TRBJ1-1; D remains ambiguous. Trimming took 5 bases from V and 9 from J, leaving 13 bases between them. The CDR3 consists of 12 residues. DNA for the CDR3: TGTGCCAGCAGTCCCCAACAGTGGCAAGCTTTCTTT. Protein sequence: CASSPQQWQAFF.

Points on this clone: Other DNA sequences from this sample encode an identical CDR3 as well. This chain connects TRBV27 to TRBJ1-1, with TRBD1 as a possible D gene (6 bases). Deletions cut 4 bases from V and 5 bases from J, with 11 bases between. This CDR3 is 13 amino acids long. Germline V lookup: CDR1 MNHEY, CDR2 SMNVEV (reference sequence). CDR3 sequence (DNA): TGTGCCAGCAGTTCCACAGGGTATACTGAAGCTTTCTTT. Translating gives CASSSTGYTEAFF.

This chain connects TRBV11-3 to TRBJ2-7, with D possibly being TRBD1 (6 bases). The CDR3 length is 15 residues. Per germline, CDR1 SGHNT and CDR2 YENEEA. Trimming cost V 7 bases and J 7 bases, with 23 bases left between them. The CDR3 DNA reads as TGTGCCAGCATAGAGAGGGCAGGGGCGTCTGAAGAGCAGTACTTC. Protein sequence: CASIERAGASEEQYF.

The V call is TRBV7-2, the J call TRBJ1-5; D not resolved. V lost 7 bases and J 5 bases, leaving 15 bases between the germline ends. The length of the CDR3 is 14 residues. CDR1 SGHTA and CDR2 FQGNSA come from the germline V gene. The DNA of the CDR3 is TGTGCCAGCACCCTCGATCGGGGATATCAGCCCCAGCATTTT. Its translation: CASTLDRGYQPQHF.

The V gene is TRBV7-9, the J gene TRBJ2-1, with 10 positions matching TRBD2. Germline-derived CDR1 and CDR2 are SEHNR and FQNEAQ (reference sequence). The V segment lost 5 bases and the J segment 2 bases; nucleotides outside the gene matches: 12. This CDR3 has 18 amino acids. CDR3 in DNA: TGTGCCAGCAGCCCCGGGACTAGCGCTTTGCTCGCCTACAATGAGCAGTTCTTC. This sequence encodes CASSPGTSALLAYNEQFF.